This paragraph reports one T cell receptor (beta chain). Repertoires were generated with immunoSEQ multiplex PCR, while TCRdb's copy carries only in-frame clones and drops some. The sample shows 150,000 or so clones, 85% to 95% of them seen only once. The source of the sample is a study of T cell responses to AZD1222 COVID-19 vaccine. The TCR sequence derives from an adult in good health. The sequences come from peripheral blood, collected on day 0 of AZD1222 vaccination.

DNA of the CDR3: TGTGCCTGGAGCCCGGGGGGGCAGGGAAGAAACACCATATATTTT. This codes for CAWSPGGQGRNTIYF. The chain recombines TRBV30 with TRBJ1-3, with a possible D match to TRBD1 (6 bases). Per germline, CDR1 GTSNPN and CDR2 SVGIG (reference sequence). The ends were cut back, 3 bases at V and 5 bases at J, with 17 bases in the middle. This CDR3 has 15 residues. The full variable domain, its missing parts supplied by reference TRBV30 and TRBJ1-3, is SQTIHQWPATLVQPVGSPLSLECTVEGTSNPNLYWYRQAAGRGLQLLFYSVGIGQISSEVPQNLSASRPQDRQFILSSKKLLLSDSGFYLCAWSPGGQGRNTIYFGEGSWLTVV.